These T cell receptor beta chains were read from a single sample in a study of pediatric ulcerative colitis. Clones were read by immunoSEQ multiplex PCR, and TCRdb kept only the in-frame ones, dropping some. The sample records about 35,000 clones, roughly three quarters being singletons. Sequenced material: gut tissue. All receptors come from a boy aged 5-17 years with mild ulcerative colitis. Each CDR3 is given with its conserved first and last residue. The order of the fields is J gene, V gene, D gene, clone size, CDR3 DNA, CDR3 protein. A D gene is named only where the DNA matches it firmly. Clone size is not always given. Where it is, it says once, few, many or a class for expanded clones.

>TRBJ1-4|TRBV5-8|-|-
TGTGCCAGCAGCTTCCCGGGAGGAGATGAAAAACTGTTTTTT
CASSFPGGDEKLFF
>TRBJ2-5|TRBV5-4|-|-
TGTGCCAGCAGCTTTTCGGGTTCCCCAGAGACCCAGTACTTC
CASSFSGSPETQYF
>TRBJ2-1|TRBV2|TRBD2|-
TGTGCCAGCAGTGTCCTAGCGGGGGGGCGAGGTGAGCAGTTCTTC
CASSVLAGGRGEQFF
>TRBJ2-3|TRBV4-2|TRBD2|-
TGTGCCAGCAGCTATATAGCGGGGGGGTTCACAGATACGCAGTATTTT
CASSYIAGGFTDTQYF
>TRBJ2-7|TRBV5-1|-|-
TGCGCCAGCCGTCGTGGAGTGGGTTACGAGCAGTACTTC
CASRRGVGYEQYF
>TRBJ2-2|TRBV5-1|-|-
TGCGCCAGCAGCTTGGAATCCGGGTACACCGGGGAGCTGTTTTTT
CASSLESGYTGELFF
>TRBJ2-3|TRBV7-3|-|-
TGTGCCAGCAGCTTGCGAGAGGGAGATACGCAGTATTTT
CASSLREGDTQYF
>TRBJ2-1|TRBV7-9|-|-
TGTGCCAGCAGCTTAGTCGGGGACAATGAGCAGTTCTTC
CASSLVGDNEQFF
>TRBJ1-1|TRBV5-1|-|-
TGCGCCAGCAGCTTCCGATTGAACACTGAAGCTTTCTTT
CASSFRLNTEAFF
>TRBJ1-1|TRBV29-1|TRBD1|few
TGCAGCGTCCCGGGACAGGGGGCGTTGGCTGAAGCTTTCTTT
CSVPGQGALAEAFF
>TRBJ2-7|TRBV7-8|TRBD2|-
TGTGCCAGCAGCTTCAGACCGGGACTACGCTCCTACGAGCAGTACTTC
CASSFRPGLRSYEQYF
>TRBJ2-5|TRBV9|TRBD2|-
TGTGCCAGCAGCGCGGGACTAGCGGGTCCGAACGGAGAGACCCAGTACTTC
CASSAGLAGPNGETQYF
>TRBJ2-3|TRBV5-8|-|-
TGTGCCAGCACCTACTCAGGGTGGACAGATACGCAGTATTTT
CASTYSGWTDTQYF
>TRBJ2-5|TRBV30|-|-
TGTGCCTGGAGTGTAGCAGAGACCCAGTACTTC
CAWSVAETQYF
>TRBJ1-1|TRBV5-1|TRBD1|-
TGCGCCACACGACAGGGAAAATTCGGCGAGAACACTGAAGCTTTCTTT
CATRQGKFGENTEAFF
>TRBJ2-1|TRBV6-1|-|-
TGTGCCAGCAGTGGCGACTTCGCGCTGTCATATGAGCAGTTCTTC
CASSGDFALSYEQFF
>TRBJ2-4|TRBV5-8|TRBD1|-
TGTGCCAGCAGCTTGGGCCAAACAGGGGTCGGAAACATTCAGTACTTC
CASSLGQTGVGNIQYF
>TRBJ1-5|TRBV15|-|-
TGTGCCACCAGCAGAGATCAACTGGGGATCAAGCAGCCCCAGCATTTT
CATSRDQLGIKQPQHF
>TRBJ1-1|TRBV2|-|-
TGTGCCATCGTGCCCCAGGAGACGAACACTGAAGCTTTCTTT
CAIVPQETNTEAFF
>TRBJ1-2|TRBV19|TRBD1|once
TGTGCCACGAAAGCTGACAGGGACAGTGGCTACACCTTC
CATKADRDSGYTF
>TRBJ2-2|TRBV2|TRBD1|-
TGTGCCAGCAGTGCTCCGGGACAGGGTACCGGGGAGCTGTTTTTT
CASSAPGQGTGELFF
>TRBJ1-2|TRBV2|-|-
TGTGCCAGCAGTCCCAGACAGGATCCGAACTATGGCTACACCTTC
CASSPRQDPNYGYTF
>TRBJ1-2|TRBV19|-|once
TGTGCCAGTAGCCCGCGAGGGGCTGAGGGCTACACCTTC
CASSPRGAEGYTF